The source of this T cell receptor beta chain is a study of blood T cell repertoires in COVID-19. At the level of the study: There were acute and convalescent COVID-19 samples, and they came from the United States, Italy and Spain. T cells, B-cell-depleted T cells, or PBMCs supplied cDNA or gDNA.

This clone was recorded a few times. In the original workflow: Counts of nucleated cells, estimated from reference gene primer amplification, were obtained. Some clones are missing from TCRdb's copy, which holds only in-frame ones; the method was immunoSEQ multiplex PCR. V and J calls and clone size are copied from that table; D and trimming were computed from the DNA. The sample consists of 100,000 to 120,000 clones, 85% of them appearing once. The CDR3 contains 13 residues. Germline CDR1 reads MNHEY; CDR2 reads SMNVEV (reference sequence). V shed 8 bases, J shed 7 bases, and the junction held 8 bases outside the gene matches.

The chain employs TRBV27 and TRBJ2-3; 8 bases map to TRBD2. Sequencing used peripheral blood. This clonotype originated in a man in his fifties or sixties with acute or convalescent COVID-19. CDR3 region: CASGPGGLNTQYF. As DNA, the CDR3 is TGTGCCAGCGGCCCGGGGGGGCTGAATACGCAGTATTTT.